The 5 T cell receptor beta chains below all came from one sample that was sequenced in a study of OX40 agonist ivuxolimab in advanced cancers. Produced via immunoSEQ multiplex PCR; TCRdb's table is partial and in-frame only. The sample records some 140,000 clones, 85% to 95% being singletons. Sequencing used CD4+ or CD8+ T cells sorted from blood, obtained in a trial of the OX40 agonist ivuxolimab. These receptors originate from an adult with an advanced solid tumor such as melanoma, head and neck, liver or kidney cancer.

V gene TRBV6-6 combines with J gene TRBJ1-2; 7 nucleotides align to TRBD1. Germline assignment: CDR1 MNHNY and CDR2 SVGAGI (reference sequence). The CDR3 contains 15 residues. With V trimmed by 4 bases and J by 4 bases, 9 bases remained unmatched. CDR3 protein: CASSFQRQGGYGYTF. CDR3 nucleotide sequence: TGTGCCAGCAGTTTCCAGAGACAGGGAGGCTATGGCTACACCTTC.

The chain joins TRBV27 to TRBJ1-1; perhaps TRBD1 as D (6 bases). Germline V lookup: CDR1 MNHEY, CDR2 SMNVEV (reference sequence). The ends were cut back, 7 bases at V and 3 bases at J, with 12 bases in the middle. This CDR3 contains 13 residues. The CDR3 sequence is CASTLSGDTEAFF. CDR3 bases: TGTGCCAGCACCCTTTCAGGGGACACTGAAGCTTTCTTT.

The chain uses TRBV5-1 and TRBJ2-2; D is undetermined. The germline V gene encodes CDR1 SGHRS and CDR2 YFSETQ. The CDR3 length is 14 residues. With 5 bases removed from V and 0 bases from J, the gap between germline ends came to 8 bases. The CDR3 DNA reads TGCGCCAGCAGGGAAGGAGCGAACACCGGGGAGCTGTTTTTT. Amino acid sequence: CASREGANTGELFF.

This chain connects TRBV6-5 to TRBJ2-7; 10 bases match TRBD1. CDR1 MNHEY and CDR2 SVGAGI come from the germline V gene. Losses at the gene ends were 7 bases for V and 0 bases for J; bases not matched to a gene: 6. The CDR3 consists of 15 residues. The CDR3 sequence is CASNDWTGGSYEQYF. The CDR3 DNA sequence: TGTGCCAGCAACGACTGGACAGGGGGCTCCTACGAGCAGTACTTC.

In its sample, this clone was seen a few times. In nucleotides, the CDR3 is TGTGCCAGTGGGTCCCCAAATCAGCCCCAGCATTTT. It yields the protein CASGSPNQPQHF. The genes are TRBV5-4 and TRBJ1-5; no definite D call. The CDR3 length is 12 residues. Trimming pared 8 bases from V and 4 bases from J, leaving 10 bases between. Germline CDR1 SGHNT, CDR2 YYREEE (reference sequence).